The present TCR beta chain was sequenced within a study of Ad26.COV2.S vaccination and SARS-CoV-2 variants. Described treatment: around 19 received Ad26.COV2.S at low or high dose, single or two shots; 5 received placebo; per-sample allocation not given. Specimens were obtained on day 63 following the first vaccine or placebo injection. An adult of 18-55 years in Boston served as donor. An Ad26 vector carrying the Wuhan-strain SARS-CoV-2 spike served as the vaccine. Sequenced by immunoSEQ multiplex PCR; TCRdb stores in-frame clones only, minus some. Among some 400,000 clones listed, approximately 89% were seen once. This clone has more than one count but fewer than ten. Its antigen is still unknown. Study-wide points: Comparable non-spike TCR breadth was observed in vaccine and placebo recipients.

Per the germline V gene, CDR1 is DFQATT and CDR2 is SNEGSKA (reference sequence). This CDR3 contains 11 residues. V was cut by 6 bases and J by 7 bases, with 9 bases left in between. This sequence originates from a person aged 18-60 years who received the Ad26.COV2.S COVID-19 vaccine or a placebo. The source was peripheral blood, collected in a trial of Ad26.COV2.S vaccine versus placebo. The V gene is TRBV20-1, the J gene TRBJ2-2; no firm D call. This chain's CDR3 is CSASLDGELFF. The CDR3 DNA reads TGCAGTGCCTCTCTCGACGGGGAGCTGTTTTTT.